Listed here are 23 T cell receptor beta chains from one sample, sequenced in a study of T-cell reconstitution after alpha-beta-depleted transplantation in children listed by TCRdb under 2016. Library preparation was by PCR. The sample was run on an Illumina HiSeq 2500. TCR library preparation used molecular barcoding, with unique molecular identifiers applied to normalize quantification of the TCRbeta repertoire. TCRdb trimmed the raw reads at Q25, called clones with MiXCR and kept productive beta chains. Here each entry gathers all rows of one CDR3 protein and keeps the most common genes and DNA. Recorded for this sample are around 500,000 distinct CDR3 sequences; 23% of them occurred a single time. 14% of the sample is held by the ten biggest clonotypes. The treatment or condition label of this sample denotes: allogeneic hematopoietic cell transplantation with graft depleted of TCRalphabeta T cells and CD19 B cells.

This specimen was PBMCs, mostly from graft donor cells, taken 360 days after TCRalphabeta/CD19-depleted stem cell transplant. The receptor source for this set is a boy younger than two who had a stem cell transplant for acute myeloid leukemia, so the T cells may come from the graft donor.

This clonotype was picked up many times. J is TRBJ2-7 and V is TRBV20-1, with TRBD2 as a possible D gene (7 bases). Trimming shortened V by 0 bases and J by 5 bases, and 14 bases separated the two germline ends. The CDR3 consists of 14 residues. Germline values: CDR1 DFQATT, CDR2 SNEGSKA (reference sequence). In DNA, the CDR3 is TGCAGTGCTAGAGATCCGAGGGGGGGGCACGAGCAGTACGTC. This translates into CSARDPRGGHEQYV.

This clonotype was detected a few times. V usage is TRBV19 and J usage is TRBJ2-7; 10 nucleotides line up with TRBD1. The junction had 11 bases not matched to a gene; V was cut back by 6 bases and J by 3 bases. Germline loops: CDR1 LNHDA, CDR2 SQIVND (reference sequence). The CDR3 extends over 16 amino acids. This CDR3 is CASSPGHGTGVYEQYF. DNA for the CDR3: TGTGCCAGTAGCCCTGGTCATGGGACAGGGGTCTACGAGCAGTACTTC.

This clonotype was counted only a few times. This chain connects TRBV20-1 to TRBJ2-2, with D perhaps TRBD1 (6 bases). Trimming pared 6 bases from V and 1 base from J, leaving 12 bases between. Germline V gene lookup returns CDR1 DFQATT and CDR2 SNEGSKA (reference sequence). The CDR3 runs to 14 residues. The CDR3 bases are TGCAGTGCGGTGGACAGAAGGAACACCGGGGAGCTGTTTTTT. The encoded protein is CSAVDRRNTGELFF.

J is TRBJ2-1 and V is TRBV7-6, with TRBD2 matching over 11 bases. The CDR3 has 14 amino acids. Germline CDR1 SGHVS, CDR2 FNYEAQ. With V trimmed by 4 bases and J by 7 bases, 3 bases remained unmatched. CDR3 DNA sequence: TGTGCCAGCAGCTCTAGACTAGCGGGGAATGAGCAGTTCTTC. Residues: CASSSRLAGNEQFF. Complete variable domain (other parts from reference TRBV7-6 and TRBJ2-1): GAGVSQSPRYKVTKRGQDVALRCDPISGHVSLYWYRQALGQGPEFLTYFNYEAQQDKSGLPNDRFSAERPEGSISTLTIQRTEQRDSAMYRCASSSRLAGNEQFFGPGTRLTVL.

CDR3 sequence: CASSLGDRILYTGELFF. CDR3 in DNA: TGTGCCAGCAGTTTGGGGGATAGAATCCTTTACACCGGGGAGCTGTTTTTT. The rearrangement links TRBV6-5 to TRBJ2-2; D tentatively fits TRBD1 or TRBD2 (5 bases each). Germline V lookup: CDR1 MNHEY, CDR2 SVGAGI. The V end lost 4 bases, the J end lost 3 bases, and 18 bases lay between the germline ends. CDR3 length: 17 amino acids.

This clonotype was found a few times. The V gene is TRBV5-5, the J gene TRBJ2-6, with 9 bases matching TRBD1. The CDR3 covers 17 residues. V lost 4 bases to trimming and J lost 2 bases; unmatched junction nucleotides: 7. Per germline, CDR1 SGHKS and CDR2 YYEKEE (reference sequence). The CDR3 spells CASSVQGAQTGANVLTF. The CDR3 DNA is TGTGCCAGCAGCGTACAGGGGGCGCAGACTGGGGCCAACGTCCTGACTTTC.

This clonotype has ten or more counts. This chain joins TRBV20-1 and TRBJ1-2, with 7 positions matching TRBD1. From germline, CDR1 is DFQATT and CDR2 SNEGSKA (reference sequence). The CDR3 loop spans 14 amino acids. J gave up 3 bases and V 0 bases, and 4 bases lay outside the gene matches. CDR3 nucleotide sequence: TGCAGTGCTAGAGATCAGGGACAGTACTATGGCTACACCTTC. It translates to CSARDQGQYYGYTF.

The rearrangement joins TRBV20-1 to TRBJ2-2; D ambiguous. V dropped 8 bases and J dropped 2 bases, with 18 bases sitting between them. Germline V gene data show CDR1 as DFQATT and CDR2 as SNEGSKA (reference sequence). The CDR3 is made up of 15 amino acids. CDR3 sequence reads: CSTLRWSPNTGELFF. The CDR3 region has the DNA TGCAGTACTCTTCGTTGGTCACCCAACACCGGGGAGCTGTTTTTT.

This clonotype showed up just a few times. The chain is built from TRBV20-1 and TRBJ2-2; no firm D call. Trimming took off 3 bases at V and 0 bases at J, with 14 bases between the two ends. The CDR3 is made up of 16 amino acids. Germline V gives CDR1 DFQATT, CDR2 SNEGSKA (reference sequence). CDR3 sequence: CSASLGHPSNTGELFF. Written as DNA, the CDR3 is TGCAGTGCTAGTTTAGGGCACCCGTCGAACACCGGGGAGCTGTTTTTT.

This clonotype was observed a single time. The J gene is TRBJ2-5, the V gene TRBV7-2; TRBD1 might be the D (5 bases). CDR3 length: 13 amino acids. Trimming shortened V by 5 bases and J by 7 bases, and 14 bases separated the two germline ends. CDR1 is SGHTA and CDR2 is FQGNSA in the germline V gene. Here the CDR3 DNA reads TGTGCCAGCAGCCCCCTACTAACAGGGACCCAGTACTTC. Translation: CASSPLLTGTQYF.

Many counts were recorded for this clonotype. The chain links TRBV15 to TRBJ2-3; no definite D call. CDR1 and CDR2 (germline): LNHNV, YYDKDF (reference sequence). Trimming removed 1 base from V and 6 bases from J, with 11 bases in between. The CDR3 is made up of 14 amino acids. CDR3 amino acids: CATSRVGPRDTQYF. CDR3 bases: TGTGCCACCAGCAGAGTGGGTCCGCGGGATACGCAGTATTTT.

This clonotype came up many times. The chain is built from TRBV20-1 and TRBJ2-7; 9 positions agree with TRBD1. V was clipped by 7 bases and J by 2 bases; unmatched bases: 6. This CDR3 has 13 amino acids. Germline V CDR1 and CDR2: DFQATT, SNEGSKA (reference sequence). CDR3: CSGEGTGTYEQYF. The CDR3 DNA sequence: TGCAGTGGGGAGGGGACAGGGACCTACGAGCAGTACTTC.

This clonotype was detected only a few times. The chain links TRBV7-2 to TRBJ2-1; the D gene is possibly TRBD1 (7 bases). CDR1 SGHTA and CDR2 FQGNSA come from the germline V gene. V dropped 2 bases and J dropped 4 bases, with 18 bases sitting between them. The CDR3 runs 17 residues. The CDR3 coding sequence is TGTGCCAGCAGCTTAAGAGGCCGCGCGGGACAGTACAATGAGCAGTTCTTC. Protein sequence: CASSLRGRAGQYNEQFF.

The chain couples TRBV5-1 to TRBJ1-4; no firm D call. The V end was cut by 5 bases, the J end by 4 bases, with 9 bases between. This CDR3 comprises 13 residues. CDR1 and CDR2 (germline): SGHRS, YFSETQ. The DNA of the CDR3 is TGCGCCAGCAGACAGAGTCTTAATGAAAAACTGTTTTTT. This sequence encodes CASRQSLNEKLFF.

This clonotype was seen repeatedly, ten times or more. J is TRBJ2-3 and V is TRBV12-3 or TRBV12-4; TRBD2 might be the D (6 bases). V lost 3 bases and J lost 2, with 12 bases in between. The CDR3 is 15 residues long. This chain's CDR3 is CASSLGGADTDTQYF. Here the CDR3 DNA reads TGTGCCAGCAGTTTGGGCGGGGCGGACACAGATACGCAGTATTTT.

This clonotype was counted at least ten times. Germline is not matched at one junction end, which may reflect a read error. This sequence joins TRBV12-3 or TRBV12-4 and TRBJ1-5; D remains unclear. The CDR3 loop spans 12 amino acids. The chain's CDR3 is CASSLEDQPQHF. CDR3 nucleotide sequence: TGTGCCAGCAGCTTAGAGGATCAGCCCCAGCATTTT.

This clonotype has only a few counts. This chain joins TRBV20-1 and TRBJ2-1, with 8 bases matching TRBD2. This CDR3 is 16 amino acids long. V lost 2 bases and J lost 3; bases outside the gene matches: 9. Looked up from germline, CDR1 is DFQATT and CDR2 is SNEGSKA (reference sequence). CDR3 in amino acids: CSARPSTSAYYNEQFF. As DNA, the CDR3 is TGCAGTGCTAGACCGTCGACTAGCGCCTACTACAATGAGCAGTTCTTC.

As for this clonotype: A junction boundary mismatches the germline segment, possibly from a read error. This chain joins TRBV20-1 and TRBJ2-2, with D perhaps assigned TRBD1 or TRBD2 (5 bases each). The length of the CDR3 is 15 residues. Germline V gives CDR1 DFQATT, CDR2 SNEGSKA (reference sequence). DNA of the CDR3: TGCAGTGCTAGAACGGGGCCTTCGAACGCCGGGGAGCTGTTTTTT. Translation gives CSARTGPSNAGELFF.

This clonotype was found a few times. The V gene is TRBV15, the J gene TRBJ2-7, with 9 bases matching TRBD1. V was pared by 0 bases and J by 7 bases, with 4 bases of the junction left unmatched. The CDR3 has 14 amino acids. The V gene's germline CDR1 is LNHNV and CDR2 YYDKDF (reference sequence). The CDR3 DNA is TGTGCCACCAGCAGAGATCGGACAGGGGAAGAGCAGTACTTC. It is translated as CATSRDRTGEEQYF.

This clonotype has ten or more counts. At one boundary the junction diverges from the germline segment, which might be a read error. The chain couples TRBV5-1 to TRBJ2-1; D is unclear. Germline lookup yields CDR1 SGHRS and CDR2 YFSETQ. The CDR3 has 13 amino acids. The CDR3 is CASRRHSYHEQFF. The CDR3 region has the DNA TGCGCCAGCAGACGTCACAGCTACCATGAGCAGTTCTTC.

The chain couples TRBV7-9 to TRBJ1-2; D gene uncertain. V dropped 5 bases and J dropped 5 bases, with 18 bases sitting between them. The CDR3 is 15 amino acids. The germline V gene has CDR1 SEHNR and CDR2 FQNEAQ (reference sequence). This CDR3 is CASSPPLTLVYGYTF. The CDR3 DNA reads TGTGCCAGCAGCCCTCCCCTGACACTGGTATATGGCTACACCTTC.

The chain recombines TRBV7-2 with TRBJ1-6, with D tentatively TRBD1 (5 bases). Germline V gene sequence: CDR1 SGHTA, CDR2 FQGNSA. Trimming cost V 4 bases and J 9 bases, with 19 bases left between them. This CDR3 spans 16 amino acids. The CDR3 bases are TGTGCCAGCAGCTCCCGGACGGGGCGGAGTAGTTCACCCCTCCACTTT. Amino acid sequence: CASSSRTGRSSSPLHF.

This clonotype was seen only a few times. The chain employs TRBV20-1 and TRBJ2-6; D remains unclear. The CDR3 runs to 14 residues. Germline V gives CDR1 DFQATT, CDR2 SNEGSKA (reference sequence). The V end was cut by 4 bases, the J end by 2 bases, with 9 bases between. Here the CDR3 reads CSAIPSPGANVLTF. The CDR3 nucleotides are TGCAGTGCTATCCCCTCACCTGGGGCCAACGTCCTGACTTTC.